The next 13 T cell receptor beta chains were all read from a single sample in a study of blood T cell repertoires in COVID-19. Using immunoSEQ multiplex PCR, the repertoire was profiled, and TCRdb retains in-frame clones only, with some absent. The table has 120,000 or so clones, about 90% seen once. Sequencing was performed on peripheral blood. Receptor source: a woman aged 60-70 years with acute or convalescent COVID-19.

The V call is TRBV18, the J call TRBJ2-5; tentatively, D is TRBD2 (6 bases). This CDR3 is 15 amino acids long. V gave up 2 bases and J gave up 5 bases, with 15 bases separating them. Germline V CDR1 and CDR2: KGHSH, LQKENI. The CDR3 DNA reads as TGTGCCAGCTCACCATACAGTCGGGGGTCGGAGACCCAGTACTTC. It is translated as CASSPYSRGSETQYF.

The gene calls are TRBV3-1 (or the pseudogene TRBV3-2) and TRBJ1-1, with D hard to call. The CDR3 runs 14 residues. Germline CDR1 LGHDT, CDR2 YNNKEL (reference sequence). Trimming cost V 0 bases and J 0 bases, with 5 bases left between them. The CDR3: CASSQEQLNTEAFF. As DNA, the CDR3 is TGTGCCAGCAGCCAAGAACAATTGAACACTGAAGCTTTCTTT.

V and J are TRBV30 and TRBJ2-3, with D possibly being TRBD2 (6 bases). Looked up from germline, CDR1 is GTSNPN and CDR2 is SVGIG (reference sequence). Trimming took 3 bases from V and 1 from J, leaving 14 bases between them. CDR3 size: 15 residues. The CDR3 loop reads CAWRIGGAGTDTQYF. Written as DNA, the CDR3 is TGTGCCTGGAGGATTGGCGGGGCAGGCACAGATACGCAGTATTTT. The whole variable domain, filled in from reference TRBV30 and TRBJ2-3, reads SQTIHQWPATLVQPVGSPLSLECTVEGTSNPNLYWYRQAAGRGLQLLFYSVGIGQISSEVPQNLSASRPQDRQFILSSKKLLLSDSGFYLCAWRIGGAGTDTQYFGPGTRLTVL.

The rearrangement joins TRBV13 to TRBJ2-5; D not certain. Per the germline V gene, CDR1 is PRHDT and CDR2 is FYEKMQ (reference sequence). V was shortened by 1 base and J by 0 bases, with 9 bases between the two germline ends. The CDR3 consists of 15 residues. The CDR3: CASSLAWADQETQYF. CDR3 bases: TGTGCCAGCAGCTTAGCATGGGCAGACCAAGAGACCCAGTACTTC.

The CDR3 region has the DNA TGTGCCAGCAGCTCTCCACAGGGAGTAAACTATGGCTACACCTTC. It encodes CASSSPQGVNYGYTF. The chain is built from TRBV9 and TRBJ1-2; D possibly corresponds to TRBD1 (6 bases). CDR3 length: 15 amino acids. From germline, CDR1 is SGDLS and CDR2 YYNGEE. Deletions cut 4 bases from V and 2 bases from J, with 15 bases between.

The rearrangement joins TRBV20-1 to TRBJ1-5, with TRBD1 matching over 7 bases. V trimming: 3 bases; J trimming: 10 bases; junction bases outside the gene matches: 15. Looked up from germline, CDR1 is DFQATT and CDR2 is SNEGSKA (reference sequence). The CDR3 loop spans 15 amino acids. The CDR3 region has the DNA TGCAGTGCTAGTCAATTACAGGGGTCCCGGGGCCCCCAGCATTTT. Its translation is CSASQLQGSRGPQHF.

The chain recombines TRBV2 with TRBJ1-1; maybe TRBD1 (6 bases). Germline V lookup: CDR1 SNHLY, CDR2 FYNNEI. CDR3 length equals 11 residues. V lost 4 bases, J lost 7 bases, and 7 bases lay in between. This chain's CDR3 is CASSADSEAFF. Here the CDR3 DNA reads TGTGCCAGCAGTGCGGACAGTGAAGCTTTCTTT.

This clone was counted once. A junction end diverges from the germline sequence, so it may reflect a read error. The CDR3 region is CAWQALVF. In nucleotides, the CDR3 is TGTGCCTGGCAGGCCCTCGTTTTT. The gene calls are TRBV30 and TRBJ1-4, with D uncertain. Germline V gene sequence: CDR1 GTSNPN, CDR2 SVGIG (reference sequence). This CDR3 has 8 amino acids.

This clone was detected only once. This chain uses TRBV7-2 with TRBJ2-2, with no clear D. V lost 7 bases and J 6 bases, leaving 12 bases between the germline ends. Per the germline V gene, CDR1 is SGHTA and CDR2 is FQGNSA. The CDR3 loop spans 13 amino acids. The CDR3 is CASTRSLAGELFF. In nucleotides, the CDR3 is TGTGCCAGCACTAGGAGTTTGGCCGGGGAGCTGTTTTTT.

The chain uses TRBV15 and TRBJ2-5, with 10 bases fitting TRBD1. J lost 1 base, V lost 3 bases, and 5 bases had no gene match. The CDR3 has 16 residues. The germline CDR1 and CDR2 sequences are LNHNV and YYDKDF (reference sequence). The CDR3 DNA sequence: TGTGCCACCAGCAGGGGGGGACAGGGGCCCCAAGAGACCCAGTACTTC. As protein: CATSRGGQGPQETQYF.

The V gene is TRBV3-1 (or the pseudogene TRBV3-2), the J gene TRBJ2-2; 8 bases are shared with TRBD1. The CDR3 consists of 17 residues. In germline, CDR1 is LGHDT, CDR2 YNNKEL (reference sequence). Trimming at V came to 3 bases and at J to 2 bases, leaving 8 bases not matched to a gene. In DNA, the CDR3 is TGTGCCAGCAGCCACCGGTCCGGGACAGGCAACACCGGGGAGCTGTTTTTT. Translation gives CASSHRSGTGNTGELFF.

This chain connects TRBV10-1 to TRBJ1-1; unclear D gene. Germline CDR1 WNHNN, CDR2 SYGVQD (reference sequence). The length of the CDR3 is 13 residues. The V and J ends lost 3 bases and 0 bases respectively, with 5 bases between them. The CDR3 spells CASSDQVNTEAFF. DNA of the CDR3: TGCGCCAGCAGTGACCAGGTGAACACTGAAGCTTTCTTT.

The chain has TRBV2 and TRBJ1-2; 7 bases fit TRBD1. The CDR3 extends over 12 amino acids. V was clipped by 8 bases and J by 6 bases; unmatched bases: 6. Germline lookup yields CDR1 SNHLY and CDR2 FYNNEI. The CDR3 DNA sequence: TGTGCCAGCCGAAACAGGGGAAATGGCTACACCTTC. It codes for CASRNRGNGYTF.